Sequencing of this T cell receptor beta chain was carried out in a study of T cells in Graves' hyperthyroidism and ophthalmopathy. Study-wide context: Before treatment of any kind, peripheral blood was taken at initial diagnosis. Broader study findings: Ophthalmopathy, as predicted by the model, came a median 6.5 months after the prediction. Most thyroid clonotypes that were expanded above 0.001 also turned up in blood.

As to this clonotype: The antigen is unknown.

TCR beta CDR3 sequences were amplified from RNA transcripts. During a first-round RT-PCR of the TCR CDR3, the HTBI primer set was used. TCRdb passed the multiplex PCR reads through MiXCR, listing each CDR3 protein once. Here the sample spans more than 350,000 distinct CDR3 sequences, 14% being singletons. Patients with ophthalmopathy all had a Clinical Activity Score of at least 3, a NOSPECS grade of at least 4 and duration under 3 months. Sequencing was done on a sample of blood. The source of this sequence is a woman under 40 with Graves' ophthalmopathy.

The CDR3 region is CASSFSPQYF. CDR3 bases: TGTGCCAGCAGTTTCTCTCCGCAGTATTTT. The V and J genes are TRBV27 and TRBJ2-3, with D hard to call. This CDR3 is 10 amino acids long. V dropped 3 bases and J dropped 10 bases, with 5 bases sitting between them. Germline V gene data show CDR1 as MNHEY and CDR2 as SMNVEV (reference sequence).